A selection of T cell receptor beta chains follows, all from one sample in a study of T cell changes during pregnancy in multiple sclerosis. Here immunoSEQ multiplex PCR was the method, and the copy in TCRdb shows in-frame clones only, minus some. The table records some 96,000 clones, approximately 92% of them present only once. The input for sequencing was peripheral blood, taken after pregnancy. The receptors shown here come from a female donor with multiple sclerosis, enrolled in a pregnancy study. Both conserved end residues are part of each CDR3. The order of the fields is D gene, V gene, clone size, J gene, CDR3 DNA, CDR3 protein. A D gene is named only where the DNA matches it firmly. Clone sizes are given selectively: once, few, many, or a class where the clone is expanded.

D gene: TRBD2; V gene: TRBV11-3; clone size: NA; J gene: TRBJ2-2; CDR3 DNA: TGTGCCAGCAGCATCCTAGCGGGGGGGCATGTCGGCACCGGGGAGCTGTTTTTT; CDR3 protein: CASSILAGGHVGTGELFF
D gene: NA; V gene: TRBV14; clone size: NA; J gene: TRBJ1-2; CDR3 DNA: TGTGCCAGCAGCCAAGGTCTAGGCGGGGGAGGCTACACCTTC; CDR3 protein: CASSQGLGGGGYTF
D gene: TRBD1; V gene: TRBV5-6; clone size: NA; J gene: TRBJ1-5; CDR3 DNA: TGTGCCAGCAGCTTCGGACAGGGCGGTGTAAATCAGCCCCAGCATTTT; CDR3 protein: CASSFGQGGVNQPQHF
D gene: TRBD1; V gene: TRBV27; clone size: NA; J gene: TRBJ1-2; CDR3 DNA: TGTGCCAGCAGCCGGACAGGGTTTGATGGCTACACCTTC; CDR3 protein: CASSRTGFDGYTF
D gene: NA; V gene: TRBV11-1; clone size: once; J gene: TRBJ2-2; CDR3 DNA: TGTGCCAGCAGCTTTTTACAGTCGAACGGGGAGCTGTTTTTT; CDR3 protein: CASSFLQSNGELFF
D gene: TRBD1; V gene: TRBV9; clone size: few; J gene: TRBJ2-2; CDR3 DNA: TGTGCCAGCAGCGCGAGACAGGGAGCCAACACCGGGGAGCTGTTTTTT; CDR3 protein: CASSARQGANTGELFF
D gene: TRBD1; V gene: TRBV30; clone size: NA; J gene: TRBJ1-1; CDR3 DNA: TGTGCCTGGAGGAACAGGGGGGGCACTGAAGCTTTCTTT; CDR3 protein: CAWRNRGGTEAFF
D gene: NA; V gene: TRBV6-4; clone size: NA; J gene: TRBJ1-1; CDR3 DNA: TGTGCCAGCAGTGCCGGACGGGGCACTGAAGCTTTCTTT; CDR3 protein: CASSAGRGTEAFF
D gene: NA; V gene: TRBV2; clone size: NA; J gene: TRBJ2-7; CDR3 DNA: TGTGCCAGCAGTCCGTTCTACGAGCAGTACTTC; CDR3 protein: CASSPFYEQYF
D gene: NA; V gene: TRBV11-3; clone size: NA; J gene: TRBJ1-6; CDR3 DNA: TGTGCCAGCAGCTTAGGAACTGATCGCTATAATTCACCCCTCCACTTT; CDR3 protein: CASSLGTDRYNSPLHF
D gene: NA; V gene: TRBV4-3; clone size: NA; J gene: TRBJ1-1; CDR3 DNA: TGCGCCAGCAGCCTCGGGGAGGGGGAAGCTTTCTTT; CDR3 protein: CASSLGEGEAFF
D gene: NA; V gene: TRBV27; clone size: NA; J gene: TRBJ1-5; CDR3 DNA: TGTGCCAGCAGTTCAAGGGGGAATAGCAATCAGCCCCAGCATTTT; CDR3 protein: CASSSRGNSNQPQHF
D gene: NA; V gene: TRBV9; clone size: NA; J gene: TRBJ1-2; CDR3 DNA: TGTGCCAGCAGCGTCCACACACAGGGTAACTATGGCTACACCTTC; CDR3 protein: CASSVHTQGNYGYTF
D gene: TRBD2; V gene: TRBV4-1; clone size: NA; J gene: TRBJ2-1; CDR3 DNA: TGCGCCAGCAGCCAAGATCCTAGCGGGACCCTCTCCTACAATGAGCAGTTCTTC; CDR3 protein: CASSQDPSGTLSYNEQFF
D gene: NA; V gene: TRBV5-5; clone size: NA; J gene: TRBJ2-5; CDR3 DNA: TGTGCCAGCAGCTCCTTGGAGACCCAGTACTTC; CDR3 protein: CASSSLETQYF
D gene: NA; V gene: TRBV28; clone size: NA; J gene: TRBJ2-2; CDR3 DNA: TGTGCCAGCAGTTTGAGTACCACCGGGGAGCTGTTTTTT; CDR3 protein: CASSLSTTGELFF
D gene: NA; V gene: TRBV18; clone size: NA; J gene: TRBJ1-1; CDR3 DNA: TGTGCCAGCTCACCACGGGCGTCGCTACGGCCTTTCTTT; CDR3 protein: CASSPRASLRPFF
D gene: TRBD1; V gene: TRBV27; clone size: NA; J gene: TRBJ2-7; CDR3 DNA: TGTGCCAGCAGTGCTAGGGACAGGGGTACCTACGAGCAGTACTTC; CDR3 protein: CASSARDRGTYEQYF
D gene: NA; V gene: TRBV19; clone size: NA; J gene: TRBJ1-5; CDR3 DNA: TGTGCCAGTAGTGGCGCTAGGGGCAGCAATCAGCCCCAGCATTTT; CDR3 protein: CASSGARGSNQPQHF
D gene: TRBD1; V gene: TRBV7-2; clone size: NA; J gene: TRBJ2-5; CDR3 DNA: TGTGCCAGCAGCTCTGGGACAGGGGGGGTGACCCAGTACTTC; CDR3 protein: CASSSGTGGVTQYF
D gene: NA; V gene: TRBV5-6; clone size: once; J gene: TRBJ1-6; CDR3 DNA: TGTGCCAGCAGCCCGGGGGGGGGCTCCTATAATTCACCCCTCCACTTT; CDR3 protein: CASSPGGGSYNSPLHF
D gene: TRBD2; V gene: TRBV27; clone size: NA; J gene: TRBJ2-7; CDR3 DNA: TGTGCCAGCAGTTTTAAGCGGGGAGGTTACGAGCAGTACTTC; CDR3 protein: CASSFKRGGYEQYF
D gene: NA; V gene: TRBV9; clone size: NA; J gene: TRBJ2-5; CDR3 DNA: TGTGCCAGCAGCGTAGCCCCCCTATCTCAACAAGAGACCCAGTACTTC; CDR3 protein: CASSVAPLSQQETQYF
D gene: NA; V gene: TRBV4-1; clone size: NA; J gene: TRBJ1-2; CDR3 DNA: TGCGCCAGCAGCCAAATCGGACAGCGCTATGGCTACACCTTC; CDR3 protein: CASSQIGQRYGYTF
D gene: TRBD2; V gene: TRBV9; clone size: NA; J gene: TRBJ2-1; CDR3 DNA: TGTGCCAGCAGCGTAGGGCTAGCGGAATACAATGAGCAGTTCTTC; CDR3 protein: CASSVGLAEYNEQFF
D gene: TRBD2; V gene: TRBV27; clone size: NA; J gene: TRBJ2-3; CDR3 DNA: TGTGCCAGCAGTAGGGGACTAGCTGAGGCTAGCACAGATACGCAGTATTTT; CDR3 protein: CASSRGLAEASTDTQYF
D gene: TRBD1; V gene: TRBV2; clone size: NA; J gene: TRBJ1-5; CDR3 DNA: TGTGCCAGCAGTGCAGAGGACAGGGGGGGTCAGCCCCAGCATTTT; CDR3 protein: CASSAEDRGGQPQHF
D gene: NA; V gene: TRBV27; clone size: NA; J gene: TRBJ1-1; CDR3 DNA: TGTGCCAGCACCCCGGACAGACTGAACACTGAAGCTTTCTTT; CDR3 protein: CASTPDRLNTEAFF
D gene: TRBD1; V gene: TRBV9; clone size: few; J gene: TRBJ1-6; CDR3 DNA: TGTGCCAGCAGCCTTGGGACAGGGGGTTCACCCCTCCACTTT; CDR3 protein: CASSLGTGGSPLHF
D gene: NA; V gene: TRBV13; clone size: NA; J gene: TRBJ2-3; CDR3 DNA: TGTGCCAGCAGTTCCCGGGGTCTGGGCACAGATACGCAGTATTTT; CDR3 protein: CASSSRGLGTDTQYF
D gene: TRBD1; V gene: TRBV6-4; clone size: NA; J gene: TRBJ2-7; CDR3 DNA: TGTGCCAGCAGCTACAGAGGACAGGGTGTATCCTACGAGCAGTACTTC; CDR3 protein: CASSYRGQGVSYEQYF
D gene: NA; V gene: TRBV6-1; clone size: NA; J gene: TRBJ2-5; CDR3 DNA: TGTGCCAGCAGTGAAAATTTATTTGGGGCCGGGACCCAGTACTTC; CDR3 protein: CASSENLFGAGTQYF
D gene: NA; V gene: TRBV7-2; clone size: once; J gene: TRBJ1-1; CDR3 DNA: TGTGCCAGCAGCCCCCCTCGGGGGGTCACTGAAGCTTTCTTT; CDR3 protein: CASSPPRGVTEAFF
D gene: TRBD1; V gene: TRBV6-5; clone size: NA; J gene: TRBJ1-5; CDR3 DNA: TGTGCCAGCAGTGACAGGGAGGATCAGCCCCAGCATTTT; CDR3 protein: CASSDREDQPQHF
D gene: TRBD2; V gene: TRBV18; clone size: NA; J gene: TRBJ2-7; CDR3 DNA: TGTGCCAGCTCACCGGGACTAGCGGATTACGAGCAGTACTTC; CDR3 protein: CASSPGLADYEQYF
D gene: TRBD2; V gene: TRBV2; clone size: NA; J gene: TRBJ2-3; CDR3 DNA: TGTGCCAGCAGTGCTTTACAGCGGGGGGGCTTAAAGAAGCAGTATTTT; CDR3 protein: CASSALQRGGLKKQYF
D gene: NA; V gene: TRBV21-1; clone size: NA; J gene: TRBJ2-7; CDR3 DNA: TGTGCCAGCGAATTTCGTCGGGTTCGGGCCGGACTGTGCGAGCAGTACTTC; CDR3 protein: CASEFRRVRAGLCEQYF
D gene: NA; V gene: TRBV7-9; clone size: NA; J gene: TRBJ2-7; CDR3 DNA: TGTGCCAGCAGCTTTGACGCTCGGGGAAGAGAGCAGTACTTC; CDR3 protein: CASSFDARGREQYF
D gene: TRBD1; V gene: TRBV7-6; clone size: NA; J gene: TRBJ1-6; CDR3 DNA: TGTGCCAGCAGCTCACAGGGGAGTAATTCACCCCTCCACTTT; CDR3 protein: CASSSQGSNSPLHF
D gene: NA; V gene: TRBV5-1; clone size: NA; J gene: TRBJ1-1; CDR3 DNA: TGCGCCAGCAGCTCCGGCGGGGGAAGCACTGAAGCTTTCTTT; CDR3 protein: CASSSGGGSTEAFF
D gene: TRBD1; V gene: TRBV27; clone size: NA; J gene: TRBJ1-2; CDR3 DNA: TGTGCCAGCAGTTCCCTACAGGGGGCGGATAGCGGCTACACCTTC; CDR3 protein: CASSSLQGADSGYTF
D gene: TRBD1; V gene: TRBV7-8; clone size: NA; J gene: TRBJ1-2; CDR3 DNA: TGTGCCAGCAGCTTAGAGGGGGCCCCGGGCTATGGCTACACCTTC; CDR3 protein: CASSLEGAPGYGYTF
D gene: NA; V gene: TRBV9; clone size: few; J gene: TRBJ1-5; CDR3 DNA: TGTGCCAGCAGCGTAGAGCGGAGGGAACAGCCCCAGCATTTT; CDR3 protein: CASSVERREQPQHF
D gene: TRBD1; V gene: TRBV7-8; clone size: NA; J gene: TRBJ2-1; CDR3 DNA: TGTGCCAGCAGCATAAGGACAGGGGTCAATGAGCAGTTCTTC; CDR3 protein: CASSIRTGVNEQFF
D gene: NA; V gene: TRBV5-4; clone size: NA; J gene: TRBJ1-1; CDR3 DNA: TGTGCCAGCAGCTTGTGGGCAAACACTGAAGCTTTCTTT; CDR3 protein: CASSLWANTEAFF
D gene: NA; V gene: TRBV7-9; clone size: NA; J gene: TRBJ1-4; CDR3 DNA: TGTGCCAGCAGCATTCAGGGAAAAAAACTGTTTTTT; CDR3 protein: CASSIQGKKLFF
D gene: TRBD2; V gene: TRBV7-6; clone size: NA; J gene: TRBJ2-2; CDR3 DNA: TGTGCCAGCAGTTCCCCAGCGGGAACCGGGGAGCTGTTTTTT; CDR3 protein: CASSSPAGTGELFF
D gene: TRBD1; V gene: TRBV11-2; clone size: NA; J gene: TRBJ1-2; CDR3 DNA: TGTGCCAGCAGCTTTTGGACAGGGAATGGCTACACCTTC; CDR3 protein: CASSFWTGNGYTF
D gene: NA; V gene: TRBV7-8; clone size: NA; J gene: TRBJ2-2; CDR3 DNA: TGTGCCAGCAGCTTGCCAACCGGGGTGATCACCGGGGAGCTGTTTTTT; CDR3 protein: CASSLPTGVITGELFF
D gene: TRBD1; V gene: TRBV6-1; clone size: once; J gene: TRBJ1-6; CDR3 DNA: TGTGCCAGCAGTGAAGACCCAGGGGGCGGATCACCCCTCCACTTT; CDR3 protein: CASSEDPGGGSPLHF
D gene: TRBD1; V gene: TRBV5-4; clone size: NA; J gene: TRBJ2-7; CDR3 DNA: TGTGCCAGCAGCTCACTGACAGGGAGCTCCTACGAGCAGTACTTC; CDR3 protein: CASSSLTGSSYEQYF
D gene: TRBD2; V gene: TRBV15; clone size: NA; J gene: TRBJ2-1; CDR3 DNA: TGTGCCACCAGCGCATCTAGCGGGAGGGCCATTGAGCAGTTCTTC; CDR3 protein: CATSASSGRAIEQFF
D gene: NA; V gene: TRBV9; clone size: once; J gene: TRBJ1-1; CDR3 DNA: TGTGCCAGCAGCGCCTCCTCAGGGGTCCGGGAAGCTTTCTTT; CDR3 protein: CASSASSGVREAFF
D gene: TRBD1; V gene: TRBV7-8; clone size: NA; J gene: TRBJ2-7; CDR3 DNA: TGTGCCAGCAGCCCCGACAGGGGATATTACGAGCAGTACTTC; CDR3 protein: CASSPDRGYYEQYF
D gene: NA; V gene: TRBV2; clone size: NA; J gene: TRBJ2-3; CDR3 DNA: TGTGCCAGCATCGGGACTAGCACAGATACGCAGTATTTT; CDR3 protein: CASIGTSTDTQYF